Below are 23 T cell receptor beta chains sequenced from a single sample in a study of Ad26.COV2.S vaccination and SARS-CoV-2 variants. Indicated treatment: roughly 20 received Ad26.COV2.S at low or high dose, single or two shots; roughly 5 received placebo; per-sample allocation not given. Sampling was done on day 63 after the first vaccine or placebo injection. Assay used: immunoSEQ multiplex PCR; TCRdb lists only in-frame clones, some missing. The sample contains about 390,000 clones, 75% to 90% of which appear only once. The source was peripheral blood, collected in a trial of Ad26.COV2.S vaccine versus placebo. Receptor source: a person aged 18-65 years who received the Ad26.COV2.S COVID-19 vaccine or a placebo.

CDR3 bases: TGTGCCAGCAGCCTCCTAGGTCCAGGCCATTCTCAAGAGACCCAGTACTTC. Residues: CASSLLGPGHSQETQYF. The chain uses TRBV7-2 and TRBJ2-5; D gene unclear. The CDR3 spans 17 residues. Trimming left V 5 bases short and J 2 bases short, with 21 bases between. The V gene's germline CDR1 is SGHTA and CDR2 FQGNSA. The full variable domain, its missing parts supplied by reference TRBV7-2 and TRBJ2-5, is GAGVSQSPSNKVTEKGKDVELRCDPISGHTALYWYRQSLGQGLEFLIYFQGNSAPDKSGLPSDRFSAERTGGSVSTLTIQRTQQEDSAVYLCASSLLGPGHSQETQYFGPGTRLLVL.

The rearrangement joins TRBV6-2 or TRBV6-3 to TRBJ1-1; weak D call: TRBD1 (5 bases). V dropped 4 bases and J dropped 0 bases, with 12 bases sitting between them. This CDR3 has 15 residues. Germline V lookup: CDR1 MNHEY, CDR2 SVGEGT. CDR3 nucleotide sequence: TGTGCCAGCAGTTCTATGACAGCTATGAACACTGAAGCTTTCTTT. Its protein product is CASSSMTAMNTEAFF.

The J gene is TRBJ2-5, the V gene TRBV27; 9 nucleotides agree with TRBD1. The CDR3 is 14 residues long. Trimming at V came to 5 bases and at J to 5 bases, leaving 6 bases not matched to a gene. Germline lookup yields CDR1 MNHEY and CDR2 SMNVEV (reference sequence). The CDR3 spells CASSTGQGVETQYF. Here the CDR3 DNA reads TGTGCCAGCAGTACGGGACAGGGAGTGGAGACCCAGTACTTC.

The chain carries TRBV5-1 and TRBJ2-2, with 7 bases identical to TRBD1. After removal of 4 bases from V and 4 bases from J, the junction contained 7 bases not matched to a gene. The V gene's germline CDR1 is SGHRS and CDR2 YFSETQ. This CDR3 is built from 15 residues. DNA of the CDR3: TGCGCCAGCAGCCCACCCTCAGGGGGCACCGGGGAGCTGTTTTTT. Translated: CASSPPSGGTGELFF. Full variable domain (rest looked up from reference TRBV5-1 and TRBJ2-2): KAGVTQTPRYLIKTRGQQVTLSCSPISGHRSVSWYQQTPGQGLQFLFEYFSETQRNKGNFPGRFSGRQFSNSRSEMNVSTLELGDSALYLCASSPPSGGTGELFFGEGSRLTVL.

This rearrangement joins TRBV3-1 (or the pseudogene TRBV3-2) to TRBJ2-5; 10 bases agree with TRBD2. The CDR3 has 16 residues. Germline V gene sequence: CDR1 LGHDT, CDR2 YNNKEL (reference sequence). The V and J ends lost 3 bases and 6 bases, in that order; junction bases with no gene match: 10. CDR3 DNA sequence: TGTGCCAGCAGCCAGGGAGGACTAGCGGCTCGGCAGACCCAGTACTTC. It specifies CASSQGGLAARQTQYF.

CDR3: CASSFNQNEQYF. Here the CDR3 DNA reads TGTGCCAGCAGCTTTAACCAGAACGAGCAGTACTTC. The rearrangement links TRBV13 to TRBJ2-7, with no clear D. Germline V lookup: CDR1 PRHDT, CDR2 FYEKMQ (reference sequence). Trimming left V 3 bases short and J 5 bases short, with 8 bases between. This CDR3 comprises 12 residues.

This clone appeared a single time. This sequence joins TRBV27 and TRBJ2-3; the D call may be TRBD1 or TRBD2 (5 bases each). Trimming removed 6 bases from V and 2 bases from J, with 12 bases in between. CDR1 is MNHEY and CDR2 is SMNVEV in the germline V gene (reference sequence). The CDR3 loop spans 14 amino acids. The CDR3, as DNA: TGTGCCAGCAGCATCTCCGGGACCACAGATACGCAGTATTTT. Encoded protein: CASSISGTTDTQYF.

The table lists this clone with a count of one. This chain joins TRBV7-6 and TRBJ1-6; D is possibly TRBD1 (5 bases). Trimming took 7 bases from V and 7 from J, leaving 17 bases between them. CDR3 length: 15 residues. Germline CDR1 SGHVS, CDR2 FNYEAQ. The CDR3 sequence is CASMGIGRENSPLHF. CDR3 nucleotide sequence: TGTGCCAGCATGGGCATAGGCAGGGAGAATTCACCCCTCCACTTT.

This clone has a single count. The chain is built from TRBV21-1 and TRBJ1-6. TRBV21-1 is a pseudogene locus. CDR3 length: 16 residues. The CDR3 region is CASSNEGSSYNSPLHF. In DNA form, the CDR3 reads TGTGCCAGCAGCAACGAAGGGAGCTCCTATAATTCACCCCTCCACTTT.

CDR3 residues: CASSSRDRSYEQYF. The CDR3 bases are TGTGCCAGCAGCTCCCGGGACAGATCCTACGAGCAGTACTTC. This chain links TRBV5-4 with TRBJ2-7; 7 bases are a match to TRBD1. Germline V CDR1 and CDR2: SGHNT, YYREEE (reference sequence). Trimming cost V 3 bases and J 1 base; bases outside gene matches: 4. The CDR3 runs 14 residues.

This rearrangement joins TRBV4-3 to TRBJ1-3; D is ambiguous. Germline CDR1 and CDR2: LGHNA and YSLEER. The ends were cut back, 0 bases at V and 4 bases at J, with 13 bases in the middle. This CDR3 region has 16 residues. The CDR3 region is CASSQDFRESGNTIYF. The CDR3 DNA reads as TGCGCCAGCAGCCAAGATTTCCGGGAATCGGGAAACACCATATATTTT.

In DNA, the CDR3 is TGTGCCAGCAGCTTCCCGGGACTACCTTACAATGAGCAGTTCTTC. Translating gives CASSFPGLPYNEQFF. This chain uses TRBV5-8 with TRBJ2-1; TRBD2 matches 7 bases. J was trimmed by 4 bases and V by 2 bases; bases with no gene match: 6. The CDR3 spans 15 residues. Germline V gene lookup returns CDR1 SGHTS and CDR2 YDEGEE.

The V and J genes are TRBV11-2 and TRBJ1-3; D unresolved. Trimming cost V 4 bases and J 2 bases, with 15 bases left between them. The CDR3 has 16 residues. The germline CDR1 and CDR2 sequences are SGHAT and FQNNGV. The CDR3 region has the DNA TGTGCCAGCAGCTCCGGTTGGTCGGGGACTGGAAACACCATATATTTT. Protein: CASSSGWSGTGNTIYF.

The chain uses TRBV3-1 (or the pseudogene TRBV3-2) and TRBJ2-1; D call uncertain. Trimming removed 0 bases from V and 10 bases from J, with 13 bases in between. This CDR3 contains 14 residues. Germline V lookup: CDR1 LGHDT, CDR2 YNNKEL (reference sequence). In nucleotides, the CDR3 is TGTGCCAGCAGCCAAGATCTGGTGGTGGCAGAGCAGTTCTTC. Its protein is CASSQDLVVAEQFF.

The chain is built from TRBV6-6 and TRBJ1-4; D may be TRBD1 (6 bases). The V end lost 5 bases, the J end lost 5 bases, and 18 bases lay between the germline ends. The CDR3 runs 16 residues. From germline, CDR1 is MNHNY and CDR2 SVGAGI (reference sequence). CDR3 loop: CASSPGHGTQNEKLFF. CDR3 sequence (DNA): TGTGCCAGCAGTCCCGGGCACGGGACACAAAATGAAAAACTGTTTTTT.

The chain is built from TRBV5-6 and TRBJ2-3; no clear D gene. The V end was cut by 2 bases, the J end by 1 base, with 14 bases between. This CDR3 spans 16 amino acids. Germline CDR1 is SGHDT and CDR2 is YYEEEE. Here the CDR3 DNA reads TGTGCCAGCAGCTTCTTACATCGAATTCGCACAGATACGCAGTATTTT. Residues: CASSFLHRIRTDTQYF. The whole variable domain, remainder taken from reference TRBV5-6 and TRBJ2-3, is DAGVTQSPTHLIKTRGQQVTLRCSPKSGHDTVSWYQQALGQGPQFIFQYYEEEERQRGNFPDRFSGHQFPNYSSELNVNALLLGDSALYLCASSFLHRIRTDTQYFGPGTRLTVL.

The rearrangement links TRBV9 to TRBJ2-2; D gene ambiguous. The germline V gene has CDR1 SGDLS and CDR2 YYNGEE. The CDR3 has 15 amino acids. The ends were cut back, 0 bases at V and 6 bases at J, with 12 bases in the middle. The CDR3 reads CASSVVDPTAGELFF. The DNA for the CDR3 is TGTGCCAGCAGCGTAGTTGACCCTACCGCCGGGGAGCTGTTTTTT.

This chain uses TRBV20-1 with TRBJ2-7; D might be TRBD2 (5 bases). The germline V and J ends were trimmed by 3 bases and 5 bases, with 8 bases remaining between them. Per germline, CDR1 DFQATT and CDR2 SNEGSKA (reference sequence). This CDR3 spans 11 amino acids. CDR3 bases: TGCAGTGCTAGGAACGGGGACGAGCAGTACTTC. This sequence encodes CSARNGDEQYF.

The gene calls are TRBV24-1 and TRBJ2-6; unclear D gene. Germline V gene lookup returns CDR1 KGHDR and CDR2 SFDVKD. This CDR3 region has 15 residues. The V and J ends lost 2 bases and 0 bases respectively, with 4 bases between them. For the CDR3, the DNA is TGTGCCACCAGTGATTATGACTCTGGGGCCAACGTCCTGACTTTC. Translated, it gives CATSDYDSGANVLTF.

Regarding this clone: One end of the junction fails to match germline, which may point to a read error. This chain connects TRBV18 to TRBJ1-1, with 7 bases matching TRBD1. The CDR3 length is 12 residues. The germline V gene has CDR1 KGHSH and CDR2 LQKENI. The CDR3 sequence: CASSPTDRLIIF. CDR3 sequence (DNA): TGTGCCAGCTCACCGACGGACAGGCTTATAATCTTT.

The rearrangement joins TRBV2 to TRBJ1-2; 11 bases are shared with TRBD1. CDR3 size: 16 residues. Trimming took 1 base from V and 7 from J; bases not matched to a gene: 8. Per the germline V gene, CDR1 is SNHLY and CDR2 is FYNNEI. The CDR3 loop reads CASSEGFGTGGLGYTF. In nucleotides, the CDR3 is TGTGCCAGCAGTGAAGGTTTTGGGACAGGGGGGCTTGGCTACACCTTC.

The V gene is TRBV7-8, the J gene TRBJ2-5, with unresolved D. Germline assignment: CDR1 SGHVS and CDR2 FQNEAQ. The CDR3 is 13 residues long. Trimming cost V 3 bases and J 2 bases, with 7 bases left between them. CDR3 in amino acids: CASSFLGQETQYF. DNA of the CDR3: TGTGCCAGCAGCTTCCTAGGGCAAGAGACCCAGTACTTC.

This chain connects TRBV7-9 to TRBJ2-7; 8 bases are shared with TRBD1. J lost 4 bases, V lost 5 bases, and 7 bases had no gene match. The CDR3 runs 14 residues. In germline, CDR1 is SEHNR, CDR2 FQNEAQ (reference sequence). CDR3 sequence reads: CASSPGTGLYEQYF. The CDR3 DNA sequence: TGTGCCAGCAGCCCAGGGACAGGCCTTTACGAGCAGTACTTC.